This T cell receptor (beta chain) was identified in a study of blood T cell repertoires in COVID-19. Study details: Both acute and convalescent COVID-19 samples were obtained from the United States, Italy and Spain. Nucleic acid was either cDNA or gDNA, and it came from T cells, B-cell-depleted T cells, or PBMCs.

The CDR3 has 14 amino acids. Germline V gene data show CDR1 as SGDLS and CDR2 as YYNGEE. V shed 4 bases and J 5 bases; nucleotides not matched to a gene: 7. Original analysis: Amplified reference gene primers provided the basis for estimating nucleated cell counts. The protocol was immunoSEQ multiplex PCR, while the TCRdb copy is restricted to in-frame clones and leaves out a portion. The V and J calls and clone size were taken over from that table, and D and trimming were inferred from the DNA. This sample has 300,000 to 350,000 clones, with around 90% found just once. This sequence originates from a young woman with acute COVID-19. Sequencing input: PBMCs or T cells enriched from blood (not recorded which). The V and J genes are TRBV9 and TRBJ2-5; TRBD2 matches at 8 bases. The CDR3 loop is CASSPRLAIETQYF. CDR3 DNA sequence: TGTGCCAGCAGCCCGCGACTAGCGATTGAGACCCAGTACTTC.